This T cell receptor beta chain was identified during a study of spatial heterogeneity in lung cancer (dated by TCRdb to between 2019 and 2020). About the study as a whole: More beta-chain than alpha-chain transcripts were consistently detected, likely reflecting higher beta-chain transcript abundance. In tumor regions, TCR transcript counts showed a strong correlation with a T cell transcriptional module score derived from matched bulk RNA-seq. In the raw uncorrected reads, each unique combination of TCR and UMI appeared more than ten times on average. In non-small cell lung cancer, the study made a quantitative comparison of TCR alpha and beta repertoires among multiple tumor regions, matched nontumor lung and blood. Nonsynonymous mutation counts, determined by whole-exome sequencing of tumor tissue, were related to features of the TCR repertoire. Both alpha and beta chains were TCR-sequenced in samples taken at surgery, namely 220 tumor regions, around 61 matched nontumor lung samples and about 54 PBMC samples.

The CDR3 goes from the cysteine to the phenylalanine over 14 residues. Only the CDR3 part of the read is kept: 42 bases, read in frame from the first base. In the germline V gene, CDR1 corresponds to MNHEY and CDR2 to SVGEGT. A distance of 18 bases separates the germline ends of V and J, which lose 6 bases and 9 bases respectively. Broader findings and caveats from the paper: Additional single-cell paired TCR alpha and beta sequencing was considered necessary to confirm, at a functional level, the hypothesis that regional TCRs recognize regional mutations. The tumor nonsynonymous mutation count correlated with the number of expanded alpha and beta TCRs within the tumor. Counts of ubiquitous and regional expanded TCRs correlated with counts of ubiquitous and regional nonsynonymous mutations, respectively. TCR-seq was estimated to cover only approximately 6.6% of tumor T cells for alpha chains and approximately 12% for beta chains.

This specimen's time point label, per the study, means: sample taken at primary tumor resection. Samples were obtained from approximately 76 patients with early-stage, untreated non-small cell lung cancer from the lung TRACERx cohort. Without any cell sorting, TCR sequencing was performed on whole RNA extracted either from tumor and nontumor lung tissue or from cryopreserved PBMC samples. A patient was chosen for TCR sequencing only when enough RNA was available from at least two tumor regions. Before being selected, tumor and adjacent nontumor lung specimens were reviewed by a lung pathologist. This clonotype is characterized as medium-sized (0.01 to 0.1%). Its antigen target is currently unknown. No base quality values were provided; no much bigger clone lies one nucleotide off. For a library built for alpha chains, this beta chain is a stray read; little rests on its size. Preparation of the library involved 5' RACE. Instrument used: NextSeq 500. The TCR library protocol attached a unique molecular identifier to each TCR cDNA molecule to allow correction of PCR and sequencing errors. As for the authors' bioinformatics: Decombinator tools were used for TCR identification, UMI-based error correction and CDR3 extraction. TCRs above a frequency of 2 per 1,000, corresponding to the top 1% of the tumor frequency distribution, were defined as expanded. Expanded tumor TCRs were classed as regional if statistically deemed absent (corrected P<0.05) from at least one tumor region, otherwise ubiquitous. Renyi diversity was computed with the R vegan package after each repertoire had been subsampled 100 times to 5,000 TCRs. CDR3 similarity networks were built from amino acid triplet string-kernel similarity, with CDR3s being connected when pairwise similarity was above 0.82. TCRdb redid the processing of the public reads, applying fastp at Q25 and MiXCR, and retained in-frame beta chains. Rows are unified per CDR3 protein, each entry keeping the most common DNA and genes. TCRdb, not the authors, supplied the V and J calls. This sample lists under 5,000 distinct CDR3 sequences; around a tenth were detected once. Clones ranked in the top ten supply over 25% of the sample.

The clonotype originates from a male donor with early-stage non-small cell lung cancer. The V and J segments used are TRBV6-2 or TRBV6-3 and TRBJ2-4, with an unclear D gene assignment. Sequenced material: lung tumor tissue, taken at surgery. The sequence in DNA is TGTGCCAGCAGCCCCCTCGGCAATGTGGGCATTCAGTACTTC. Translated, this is CASSPLGNVGIQYF.